These T cell receptor beta chains were read from a single sample in a study of human T cells and chemical hapten exposure. TCRdb fed the RACE reads into MiXCR, producing one record per CDR3 protein. The profile shows 180,000 or so distinct CDR3 sequences, roughly 15% of them singletons. The sample here was whole blood, taken in connection with sensitization to the hapten diphenylcyclopropenone (DPC). These receptors came from a woman younger than 45 with alopecia areata. Some clones in this sample may be carry-over from other donors' samples. The CDR3 runs from the conserved cysteine through the conserved F or W. A D gene is named only where the DNA matches it firmly. Expanded clones get a size class; other rows say once, few or many, or leave the size out.

D: .
J: TRBJ1-1
size: few
length: 13
V: TRBV7-2
CDR3: CASSPAMRGEAFF
DNA: TGTGCCAGCAGCCCCGCGATGAGGGGTGAAGCTTTCTTT

D: .
J: TRBJ1-5
size: many
length: 12
V: TRBV20-1
CDR3: CSAGDGNQPQHF
DNA: TGCAGTGCTGGGGACGGTAATCAGCCCCAGCATTTT

D: .
J: TRBJ2-5
size: few
length: 15
V: TRBV2
CDR3: CASGSRDGSSGTQYF
DNA: TGTGCCAGCGGCTCCCGGGACGGGTCTTCCGGGACCCAGTACTTC

D: .
J: TRBJ1-2
size: many
length: 14
V: TRBV18
CDR3: CASSPPSANYGYTF
DNA: TGTGCCAGCTCACCACCGTCAGCTAACTATGGCTACACCTTC

D: .
J: TRBJ1-5
size: .
length: 13
V: TRBV7-2
CDR3: CASRAQRDQPQHF
DNA: TGTGCCAGCAGAGCCCAGAGGGATCAGCCCCAGCATTTT

D: TRBD1
J: TRBJ2-5
size: few
length: 15
V: TRBV2
CDR3: CASKAGTGSPETQYF
DNA: TGTGCCAGCAAAGCCGGGACAGGGTCCCCAGAGACCCAGTACTTC

D: .
J: TRBJ1-1
size: few
length: 15
V: TRBV6-6
CDR3: CASRPPGRGGTEAFF
DNA: TGTGCCAGCAGACCCCCCGGACGGGGGGGAACTGAAGCTTTCTTT

D: TRBD1
J: TRBJ1-4
size: many
length: 17
V: TRBV7-8
CDR3: CASSRQGSLTFNEKLFF
DNA: TGTGCCAGCAGTCGACAGGGGTCCCTAACCTTTAATGAAAAACTGTTTTTT

D: .
J: TRBJ2-7
size: .
length: 12
V: TRBV28
CDR3: CASSLAGPEQYF
DNA: TGTGCCAGCAGTTTAGCAGGTCCTGAGCAGTACTTC

D: .
J: TRBJ2-2
size: .
length: 18
V: TRBV4-2
CDR3: CASSQEAFAGLNTGELFF
DNA: TGTGCCAGCAGCCAAGAGGCATTCGCGGGATTGAACACCGGGGAGCTGTTTTTT

D: TRBD1
J: TRBJ2-7
size: few
length: 15
V: TRBV7-2
CDR3: CASSFSGTGAYEQYF
DNA: TGTGCCAGCAGCTTCTCCGGGACAGGGGCCTACGAGCAGTACTTC

D: .
J: TRBJ1-2
size: .
length: 13
V: TRBV7-9
CDR3: CASSYGRNYGYTF
DNA: TGTGCCAGCAGCTACGGACGGAACTATGGCTACACCTTC

D: TRBD2
J: TRBJ2-3
size: few
length: 17
V: TRBV7-9
CDR3: CASSLGIGTSGGDTQYF
DNA: TGTGCCAGCAGCTTAGGAATCGGGACTAGCGGTGGAGATACGCAGTATTTT

D: .
J: TRBJ2-7
size: .
length: 14
V: TRBV6-2/TRBV6-3
CDR3: CASSWSDISYEQYF
DNA: TGTGCCAGCAGTTGGAGTGATATCTCCTACGAGCAGTACTTC

D: TRBD1
J: TRBJ2-6
size: .
length: 15
V: TRBV30
CDR3: CAWSAGGSGANVLTF
DNA: TGTGCCTGGAGCGCAGGGGGCTCTGGGGCCAACGTCCTGACTTTC

D: .
J: TRBJ2-7
size: .
length: 14
V: TRBV4-3
CDR3: CASREVLLAYEQYF
DNA: TGCGCCAGCAGAGAGGTGCTATTAGCCTACGAGCAGTACTTC

D: .
J: TRBJ1-4
size: many
length: 16
V: TRBV5-4
CDR3: CASSEGRRSSNEKLFF
DNA: TGTGCCAGCAGCGAAGGACGGAGATCGTCTAATGAAAAACTGTTTTTT

D: TRBD1
J: TRBJ2-4
size: few
length: 13
V: TRBV27
CDR3: CARSTGVENIQYF
DNA: TGTGCCAGGTCCACAGGGGTTGAAAACATTCAGTACTTC